These 3 T cell receptor beta chains share one sample of origin, sequenced in a study of identical twins (dated by TCRdb to 2016 to 2018). Receptors were amplified or captured by 5' RACE. The sequencer was an Illumina HiSeq 2000. TCRdb applied fastp at Q25 and MiXCR to the public reads, then kept only in-frame beta chains. Every distinct CDR3 protein forms one entry, paired with its most common genes and DNA. Here the sample has under 250,000 distinct CDR3 sequences; over 8% occur a single time. The ten biggest clones cover 5.1% of the sample. Sequenced material: memory (CD45RO+) T cells sorted from blood. The cell subset or site label, as the study defines it: CD45RO+ enriched T cells. All receptors come from a woman younger than 35 in good health.

V usage is TRBV29-1 and J usage is TRBJ2-7; 10 bases agree with TRBD2. This CDR3 is 14 amino acids long. CDR1 and CDR2 from the germline V gene are SQVTM and ANQGSEA. The ends lost 5 bases at V and 0 bases at J; junction bases unmatched: 4. CDR3 sequence (DNA): TGCAGCGTTAAGTCTAGCGGGAGCTCCTACGAGCAGTACTTC. Amino acid sequence: CSVKSSGSSYEQYF.

This clonotype has a count of ten or more. The chain links TRBV2 to TRBJ2-1; 11 bases match TRBD2. The CDR3 covers 13 residues. The V segment lost 6 bases and the J segment 14 bases; nucleotides outside the gene matches: 9. Germline CDR1 SNHLY, CDR2 FYNNEI. CDR3 region: CASRDTVSGREFF. The CDR3 nucleotides read TGTGCCAGCAGGGACACCGTTAGCGGGAGGGAGTTCTTC.

This sequence joins TRBV27 and TRBJ2-7; TRBD2 is a possible D gene (5 bases). From germline, CDR1 is MNHEY and CDR2 SMNVEV (reference sequence). CDR3 length: 15 amino acids. The V gene lost 3 bases and the J gene lost 2 bases, with 14 bases spanning the gap. The CDR3 protein is CASSFDTRAPYEQYF. The CDR3 nucleotides are TGTGCCAGCAGTTTTGATACGAGGGCCCCCTACGAGCAGTACTTC.